One TCR beta chain is described in this entry. The record originates from a study of blood T cell repertoires in COVID-19. The germline V and J ends were trimmed by 4 bases and 5 bases, with 10 bases remaining between them. Germline loops: CDR1 LGHDT, CDR2 YNNKEL (reference sequence). The CDR3 has 13 residues. Per the authors' pipeline: Estimates of nucleated cell counts were drawn from the amplification of reference gene primers. The assay was immunoSEQ multiplex PCR, and TCRdb's table has in-frame clones only and misses some. V, J and clone size derive from that table, while D and trimming were established from the DNA sequence. The sample shows around 90,000 clones, 75% to 90% of them seen only once.

This TCR was sampled from a human donor in a cohort sampled during active COVID-19. Sequencing was carried out using peripheral blood. The V call is TRBV3-1 (or the pseudogene TRBV3-2), the J call TRBJ2-3; D perhaps matches TRBD1 (5 bases). CDR3 loop: CASSRQLGDTQYF. DNA of the CDR3: TGTGCCAGCAGCCGACAGCTCGGAGATACGCAGTATTTT.